The 4 T cell receptor beta chains reported below all come from one sample, sequenced in a study of blood T cell repertoires in COVID-19. TCRdb's table, derived via immunoSEQ multiplex PCR, lists solely in-frame clones and lacks some. The table lists more than 200,000 clones, more than 75% of them singletons. The sequenced material came from PBMCs or T cells enriched from blood (not recorded which). The receptors shown here come from a woman between 50 and 59 years old who had recovered from COVID-19.

This clone was observed a single time. This chain joins TRBV5-5 and TRBJ2-7; D is unclear. Germline CDR1 is SGHKS and CDR2 is YYEKEE (reference sequence). V shed 2 bases and J shed 0 bases, with 6 bases lying between them. This CDR3 contains 13 residues. The DNA for the CDR3 is TGTGCCAGCAGCTTTGTCAGCTCCTACGAGCAGTACTTC. Translation gives CASSFVSSYEQYF.

This clone was seen more than once but under ten times. The rearrangement links TRBV28 to TRBJ2-1; TRBD1 agrees at 11 bases. With V trimmed by 6 bases and J by 7 bases, 5 bases remained unmatched. Per germline, CDR1 MDHEN and CDR2 SYDVKM. CDR3 size: 14 residues. The CDR3 is CASRGTGGRNEQFF. CDR3 DNA sequence: TGTGCCAGCAGGGGGACAGGGGGGCGAAATGAGCAGTTCTTC.

The V gene is TRBV11-3, the J gene TRBJ1-4, with a possible D match to TRBD1 (6 bases). Deletions cut 2 bases from V and 0 bases from J, with 10 bases between. Germline V gene data show CDR1 as SGHNT and CDR2 as YENEEA. This CDR3 is 16 amino acids long. DNA for the CDR3: TGTGCCAGCAGCTTACGTTGGACAGCAACTAATGAAAAACTGTTTTTT. Protein sequence: CASSLRWTATNEKLFF.

The CDR3 bases are TGTGCCAGCAGCCCTTGGGTCTTAGCGGACTACAATGAGCAGTTCTTC. It is translated as CASSPWVLADYNEQFF. The gene calls are TRBV7-6 and TRBJ2-1, with D possibly TRBD2 on 6 matching bases. Per germline, CDR1 SGHVS and CDR2 FNYEAQ. V was clipped by 5 bases and J by 3 bases, with 17 bases between them. The CDR3 consists of 16 residues. Looking up the rest from reference TRBV7-6 and TRBJ2-1 gives the full variable domain: GAGVSQSPRYKVTKRGQDVALRCDPISGHVSLYWYRQALGQGPEFLTYFNYEAQQDKSGLPNDRFSAERPEGSISTLTIQRTEQRDSAMYRCASSPWVLADYNEQFFGPGTRLTVL.